This T cell receptor beta chain stems from a study of T cells in Graves' hyperthyroidism and ophthalmopathy. Study as a whole: The authors collected peripheral blood at initial diagnosis, before any treatment.

This clonotype was picked up many times. The CDR3 regions of TCR beta were amplified from RNA transcripts. Carried out on the TCR CDR3, a first-round RT-PCR used the HTBI primer set. Each CDR3 protein is one row after TCRdb ran MiXCR on the multiplex PCR reads. The sample records some 800,000 distinct CDR3 sequences, 38% being singletons. Germline V gives CDR1 DFQATT, CDR2 SNEGSKA (reference sequence). The CDR3 has 10 amino acids. The germline V and J ends were trimmed by 3 bases and 5 bases, with 4 bases remaining between them. This sequence originates from a man between 18 and 29 years old with Graves' hyperthyroidism. The V call is TRBV20-1, the J call TRBJ2-5, with D uncertain. Source material: blood. The CDR3 here is CSASSETQYF. Here the CDR3 DNA reads TGCAGTGCTAGTTCGGAGACCCAGTACTTC.